These 23 T cell receptor beta chains share one sample of origin, sequenced in a study of identical twins. From the 5' RACE reads, TCRdb called clonotypes with MiXCR, one entry per CDR3 protein. The sample consists of roughly 570,000 distinct CDR3 sequences, more than 9% of them appearing once. These data also formed part of another study, on yellow fever vaccine responses in identical twins.

Sequenced material: PBMCs. These receptors all stem from a young woman in good health.

The gene calls are TRBV20-1 and TRBJ2-1, with 8 bases identical to TRBD2. This CDR3 is built from 19 residues. Germline V gene sequence: CDR1 DFQATT, CDR2 SNEGSKA (reference sequence). J was trimmed by 10 bases and V by 2 bases; bases with no gene match: 25. DNA for the CDR3: TGCAGTGCTAGAAGCCGCCTGATGGACGGGGGGGCCCCTCCAGGGGAGCAGTTCTTC. Its translation is CSARSRLMDGGAPPGEQFF.

The V gene is TRBV9, the J gene TRBJ2-3, with 8 bases lining up with TRBD2. The CDR3 sequence is 15 residues long. V lost 0 bases and J lost 4; bases outside the gene matches: 4. CDR1 and CDR2 from the germline V gene are SGDLS and YYNGEE. Written as DNA, the CDR3 is TGTGCCAGCAGCGTAGCGGGACTAGTCCCAGATACGCAGTATTTT. This gives the protein CASSVAGLVPDTQYF.

The chain recombines TRBV21-1 with TRBJ2-2; TRBD2, as called in the table, went unchecked against the DNA. TRBV21-1 is recorded as a pseudogene. This CDR3 spans 17 amino acids. The CDR3 spells CASTGLRRRGNTGELFF. The CDR3 coding sequence is TGTGCCAGCACCGGTTTACGCAGGCGGGGAAACACCGGGGAGCTGTTTTTT.

The chain recombines TRBV5-5 with TRBJ2-7; TRBD1 might be the D (6 bases). V was cut by 3 bases and J by 6 bases, with 19 bases left in between. The germline V gene encodes CDR1 SGHKS and CDR2 YYEKEE (reference sequence). The CDR3 has 15 residues. CDR3 sequence: CASSSGGRGSPEQYF. The CDR3 nucleotides are TGTGCCAGCAGCTCCGGCGGCAGGGGATCTCCCGAGCAGTACTTC.

This clonotype was picked up many times. The chain links TRBV6-5 to TRBJ2-5; 7 bases align to TRBD1. Germline V gives CDR1 MNHEY, CDR2 SVGAGI. The CDR3 contains 16 residues. V shed 0 bases, J shed 1 base, and the junction held 5 bases outside the gene matches. CDR3 nucleotide sequence: TGTGCCAGCAGTTACTCGGGACAGCTTCCCCAAGAGACCCAGTACTTC. This encodes CASSYSGQLPQETQYF.

The rearrangement links TRBV20-1 to TRBJ1-5, with 8 nucleotides matching TRBD1. This CDR3 is 15 amino acids long. Losses at the gene ends were 0 bases for V and 5 bases for J; bases not matched to a gene: 6. Germline V gives CDR1 DFQATT, CDR2 SNEGSKA (reference sequence). The DNA of the CDR3 is TGCAGTGCTAGAGAATTGGGACAGGCTTATCAGCCCCAGCATTTT. Translated, it gives CSARELGQAYQPQHF.

Regarding this clonotype: At one end, the junction sequence differs from germline, possibly due to a read error. V gene TRBV5-6 combines with J gene TRBJ2-3; the match to TRBD2 covers 9 bases. The germline gives CDR1 SGHDT, CDR2 YYEEEE. The CDR3 runs 17 residues. The CDR3 spells CPSSHRPGLAFTDTQYF. In DNA, the CDR3 is TGTCCCAGCAGCCACCGCCCGGGACTAGCTTTCACAGATACGCAGTATTTT.

This clonotype was seen at least ten times. This chain joins TRBV12-3 or TRBV12-4 and TRBJ2-3; D is perhaps TRBD2 (6 bases). CDR3 length equals 15 residues. V lost 3 bases, J lost 2 bases, and 12 bases lay in between. The CDR3 region is CASSFGDWPTDTQYF. The CDR3 nucleotides read TGTGCCAGCAGTTTCGGGGACTGGCCCACAGATACGCAGTATTTT.

The V call is TRBV5-1, the J call TRBJ2-2, with a weak D call TRBD1 (5 bases). Germline CDR1 and CDR2: SGHRS and YFSETQ. V shed 0 bases and J shed 6 bases, with 12 bases lying between them. CDR3 size: 15 residues. CDR3 nucleotide sequence: TGCGCCAGCAGCTTGGTGCAGGGTTCGTCCGGGGAGCTGTTTTTT. Translated: CASSLVQGSSGELFF. Full variable domain (remainder filled in from reference TRBV5-1 and TRBJ2-2): KAGVTQTPRYLIKTRGQQVTLSCSPISGHRSVSWYQQTPGQGLQFLFEYFSETQRNKGNFPGRFSGRQFSNSRSEMNVSTLELGDSALYLCASSLVQGSSGELFFGEGSRLTVL.

Notes on this clonotype: One junction end disagrees with the germline gene, perhaps due to a read error. The chain is built from TRBV18 and TRBJ2-5; D not resolved. Germline CDR1 and CDR2: KGHSH and LQKENI. The CDR3 length is 14 residues. This chain's CDR3 is CASSPTLNGEPQYF. DNA of the CDR3: TGTGCCAGCTCACCTACTTTAAACGGAGAGCCCCAGTACTTC.

This clonotype turned up a few times. The chain joins TRBV6-2 or TRBV6-3 to TRBJ2-7; 8 bases are a match to TRBD1. Germline V gene lookup returns CDR1 MNHEY and CDR2 SVGEGT. Trimming removed 5 bases from V and 3 bases from J; junction bases left unmatched: 9. The CDR3 sequence is 15 residues long. The CDR3 DNA reads as TGTGCCAGCAGTACCATACAGGGGGTGATCTACGAGCAGTACTTC. Protein: CASSTIQGVIYEQYF.

The J gene is TRBJ2-3, the V gene TRBV20-1; TRBD2 aligns across 15 bases. V shed 4 bases and J 5 bases; nucleotides not matched to a gene: 4. The germline V gene has CDR1 DFQATT and CDR2 SNEGSKA (reference sequence). This CDR3 spans 15 amino acids. CDR3 DNA sequence: TGCAGTGCTACAAGGACTAGCGGGGGGGGAGATACGCAGTATTTT. Its translation is CSATRTSGGGDTQYF.

This clonotype was seen repeatedly, ten times or more. This chain connects TRBV29-1 to TRBJ2-1, with a tentative D call TRBD2 (6 bases). In germline, CDR1 is SQVTM, CDR2 ANQGSEA. The CDR3 extends over 10 amino acids. Trimming cost V 4 bases and J 12 bases, with 10 bases left between them. CDR3 sequence reads: CSVVGGWQFF. In DNA, the CDR3 is TGCAGCGTTGTCGGGGGATGGCAGTTCTTC.

J is TRBJ1-1 and V is TRBV7-6; D is possibly TRBD1 (6 bases). Germline CDR1 and CDR2: SGHVS and FNYEAQ. Trimming pared 2 bases from V and 1 base from J, leaving 11 bases between. This CDR3 is 15 amino acids long. CDR3 bases: TGTGCCAGCAGCTTATATGGGGGGCAGAACACTGAAGCTTTCTTT. It encodes CASSLYGGQNTEAFF.

This clonotype came up a few times. The chain uses TRBV20-1 and TRBJ2-3, with a weak D call TRBD1 (5 bases). This CDR3 has 13 amino acids. Germline V gene lookup returns CDR1 DFQATT and CDR2 SNEGSKA (reference sequence). The CDR3 sequence: CRHEGHHTDTQYF. The CDR3 DNA reads TGCAGGCACGAAGGACACCACACAGATACGCAGTATTTT.

This chain joins TRBV18 and TRBJ2-4, with D perhaps matching TRBD1 or TRBD2 (5 bases each). Between the trimmed V and J ends, which lost 6 bases and 0 bases, there was a span of 12 bases. Per germline, CDR1 KGHSH and CDR2 LQKENI. The CDR3 runs to 15 residues. CDR3 DNA: TGTGCCAGCTCCCACGGGACGGTAGCCAAAAACATTCAGTACTTC. Translated, it gives CASSHGTVAKNIQYF.

This clonotype appeared many times. The chain employs TRBV5-1 and TRBJ1-4; tentative D call: TRBD1 (5 bases). With 4 bases removed from V and 8 bases from J, the gap between germline ends came to 18 bases. Germline assignment: CDR1 SGHRS and CDR2 YFSETQ. The CDR3 length is 15 residues. CDR3 DNA sequence: TGCGCCAGCAGCCCCGGAGGGGAAGTAGGGGAAAAACTGTTTTTT. This encodes CASSPGGEVGEKLFF.

This clonotype was counted at least ten times. This chain uses TRBV12-3 or TRBV12-4 with TRBJ2-1; D may match TRBD1 or TRBD2 (5 bases each). The CDR3 is made up of 14 amino acids. The ends were cut back, 5 bases at V and 3 bases at J, with 11 bases in the middle. Here the CDR3 reads CASSRDGDYNEQFF. In DNA, the CDR3 is TGTGCCAGCAGTCGGGACGGAGACTACAATGAGCAGTTCTTC.

This clonotype was observed a few times. As DNA, the CDR3 is TGTGCCAGCAGTTTAGCGTGGGGGGATGAGCAGTTCTTC. Amino acids: CASSLAWGDEQFF. The genes are TRBV12-3 or TRBV12-4 and TRBJ2-1; D possibly corresponds to TRBD2 (6 bases). V was trimmed by 0 bases and J by 8 bases, leaving 8 bases between them. The CDR3 has 13 amino acids.

The V gene is TRBV7-9, the J gene TRBJ2-1, with D uncertain. V lost 4 bases and J 6 bases, leaving 13 bases between the germline ends. Germline assignment: CDR1 SEHNR and CDR2 FQNEAQ (reference sequence). This CDR3 contains 14 residues. CDR3 nucleotide sequence: TGTGCCAGCAGCTACCTGGAACAGCTCAATGAGCAGTTCTTC. The encoded protein is CASSYLEQLNEQFF.

In this sample, this clonotype turned up many times. V and J are TRBV5-1 and TRBJ2-4; D remains ambiguous. Germline CDR1 SGHRS, CDR2 YFSETQ. This CDR3 region has 16 residues. V gave up 0 bases and J gave up 0 bases, with 10 bases separating them. CDR3 sequence reads: CASSLEASLAKNIQYF. The CDR3 bases are TGCGCCAGCAGCTTGGAGGCCAGTTTAGCCAAAAACATTCAGTACTTC.

In its sample, this clonotype was seen many times. The V and J genes are TRBV24-1 and TRBJ2-2; 9 nucleotides match TRBD1. The V and J ends lost 3 bases and 2 bases, in that order; junction bases with no gene match: 3. This CDR3 is 16 amino acids long. Looked up from germline, CDR1 is KGHDR and CDR2 is SFDVKD. Written as DNA, the CDR3 is TGTGCCACCAGTGATCCGGGACAGGGTAACACCGGGGAGCTGTTTTTT. Its protein is CATSDPGQGNTGELFF.

This clonotype was seen more than once but under ten times. The CDR3 nucleotides are TGTGCCAGCAGCTTAGTCACCAACGAGCAGTACTTC. Its translation is CASSLVTNEQYF. This chain connects TRBV7-9 to TRBJ2-7, with D unresolved. Germline CDR1 and CDR2: SEHNR and FQNEAQ (reference sequence). Trimming took 1 base from V and 5 from J, leaving 6 bases between them. The CDR3 has 12 amino acids.